One T cell receptor beta chain is described in this entry. Its antigen remains unknown. This specimen comes from a study of cytomegalovirus exposure and HLA in healthy donors. Whole-study results and caveats: Later work found that TCR association rates differed between HLA loci; DRB1 had the most and HLA-C the fewest. Researchers catalogued approximately 160 TCR beta chains as cytomegalovirus-associated.

The PCR was carried out with 60 Vbeta primers and 13 Jbeta primers. Original data processing: As a later analysis found, there were 70 million to 90 million unique TCR beta chains, of which roughly 11 million were shared. The method was immunoSEQ multiplex PCR; TCRdb's version includes in-frame clones alone and lacks a portion of them. D and trimming come from the DNA, and the V and J calls and clone size come from that table. Here the sample spans roughly 100,000 clones, about 83% being singletons. Germline CDR1 SEHNR, CDR2 FQNEAQ (reference sequence). The CDR3 contains 13 residues. V dropped 5 bases and J dropped 8; count of bases not matched to a gene: 6.

This sequence originates from a woman aged 18-29 years in good health and CMV-seropositive. The V gene is TRBV7-9, the J gene TRBJ2-1, with TRBD2 matching over 7 bases. Material for sequencing was PBMCs. For the CDR3, the DNA is TGTGCCAGCAGCGGCGGGGGAGGGTATGAGCAGTTCTTC. Its protein is CASSGGGGYEQFF.